The T cell receptor (beta chain) under discussion was sequenced for a study of early T cells in non-severe SARS-CoV-2 infection. Study-wide context: The input, bulk RNA from unsorted whole blood, was sequenced, and chains were unpaired.

This clonotype appeared many times. The antigen is undetermined. Molecules of cDNA were individually given unique molecular identifiers that were attached to them. Each CDR3 protein gets one entry after TCRdb re-called the 5' RACE reads with MiXCR. The repertoire holds 40,000 or so distinct CDR3 sequences, 5% to 6% seen once, with about 6.1% in the top ten. There are 13 residues in the CDR3. The V end lost 3 bases, the J end lost 2 bases, and 5 bases lay between the germline ends. Per germline, CDR1 MNHEY and CDR2 SMNVEV (reference sequence). Whole-study findings and limits: Private and CD4 specificities were missed by VDJdb matching, which favored anti-spike CD8 responses.

This specimen was whole blood, taken at baseline. The V and J genes are TRBV27 and TRBJ1-5, with unresolved D. This receptor was identified in an adult who was a healthcare worker with PCR-confirmed SARS-CoV-2 infection or an uninfected control (not recorded which). CDR3 in DNA: TGTGCCAGCAGTTTTCTGGGCAATCAGCCCCAGCATTTT. This gives the protein CASSFLGNQPQHF.